The rows below give T cell receptor beta chains drawn from one sample of a study of regulatory T cells in long-lasting Graves disease. One entry per CDR3 protein results from TCRdb running MiXCR on the multiplex PCR reads. The repertoire holds 500,000 or so distinct CDR3 sequences, with 16% as singletons. This sample also belongs to another study, concerning T cells in Graves' hyperthyroidism and ophthalmopathy.

Sequenced here: peripheral blood mononuclear cells (PBMCs), sampled at new diagnosis, from a patient treated with antithyroid drugs. These TCRs come from a woman aged 35-65 years with Graves disease. Each CDR3 is given with its conserved first and last residue. A D gene is named only where the DNA matches it firmly. The size entry is marked missing in some rows and otherwise reads once, few, many or a size class.

>TRBD2|TRBJ2-2|TRBV5-1|few
CASSLMGGDTGELFF
TGCGCCAGCAGCCTCATGGGGGGGGACACCGGGGAGCTGTTTTTT
>TRBD1|TRBJ1-5|TRBV11-2|NA
CASSLVGQSQPQHF
TGTGCCAGCAGCTTAGTGGGACAGAGTCAGCCCCAGCATTTT
>TRBD2|TRBJ2-2|TRBV7-2|few
CASSLVPSGGTGELFF
TGTGCCAGCAGCTTAGTGCCTAGCGGGGGGACCGGGGAGCTGTTTTTT
>NA|TRBJ2-7|TRBV12-3/TRBV12-4|few
CASSFSGAGDEQYF
TGTGCCAGCAGTTTCTCGGGGGCCGGGGACGAGCAGTACTTC
>TRBD1|TRBJ1-1|TRBV5-5|NA
CASSLLSGGFTEAFF
TGTGCCAGCAGCTTGTTGTCAGGGGGCTTCACTGAAGCTTTCTTT
>NA|TRBJ1-4|TRBV27|few
CASGSGGNPLEKLFF
TGTGCCAGCGGCTCGGGTGGTAATCCCCTAGAAAAACTGTTTTTT
>TRBD1|TRBJ2-7|TRBV24-1|many
CATIGTGSVHEQYF
TGTGCCACCATAGGGACAGGGTCGGTCCACGAGCAGTACTTC
>TRBD1|TRBJ1-6|TRBV7-9|NA
CASSPLRTGSQNSPLHF
TGTGCCAGCAGCCCACTTCGGACAGGTTCACAGAATTCACCCCTCCACTTT
>NA|TRBJ2-1|TRBV2|many
CASSENREQFF
TGTGCCAGCAGTGAAAATAGGGAGCAGTTCTTC
>NA|TRBJ2-1|TRBV5-1|few
CASSPTGTQEQFF
TGTGCCAGCAGCCCTACAGGGACGCAGGAGCAGTTCTTC
>TRBD1|TRBJ1-1|TRBV12-3/TRBV12-4|many
CASSSWDRSEAFF
TGTGCCAGCAGTTCCTGGGACAGGTCTGAAGCTTTCTTT
>NA|TRBJ1-5|TRBV12-3/TRBV12-4|few
CASRGPFSQPQHF
TGTGCCAGCAGGGGACCGTTTAGCCAGCCCCAGCATTTT
>NA|TRBJ1-3|TRBV5-5|NA
CASSLTARSGNTIYF
TGTGCCAGCAGCTTGACGGCGAGGTCTGGAAACACCATATATTTT
>NA|TRBJ2-3|TRBV20-1|many
CSVTSGGGDTQYF
TGCAGTGTCACTTCGGGAGGGGGCGATACGCAGTATTTT
>NA|TRBJ1-5|TRBV6-1|many
CASRRASNQPQHF
TGTGCCAGCCGGAGGGCAAGCAATCAGCCCCAGCATTTT
>NA|TRBJ2-7|TRBV20-1|many
CSARDQKTLAYEQYF
TGCAGTGCTAGAGATCAGAAGACCCTCGCCTACGAGCAGTACTTC
>TRBD1|TRBJ1-1|TRBV19|once
CATDPQGGNTEAFF
TGTGCCACCGATCCGCAGGGGGGGAACACTGAAGCTTTCTTT
>NA|TRBJ1-1|TRBV9|few
CASSDRAGGTEAFF
TGTGCCAGCAGCGACAGGGCCGGGGGCACTGAAGCTTTCTTT
>NA|TRBJ1-2|TRBV7-2|NA
CASSLDGSVGYTF
TGTGCCAGCAGCTTAGATGGGAGCGTTGGCTACACCTTC
>TRBD2|TRBJ2-2|TRBV6-1|NA
CASRSSGATGELFF
TGTGCCAGCAGATCTAGCGGGGCTACCGGGGAGCTGTTTTTT
>TRBD2|TRBJ2-3|TRBV20-1|many
CSAPPGLAGGADTQYF
TGCAGTGCTCCCCCGGGACTAGCGGGGGGGGCAGATACGCAGTATTTT
>NA|TRBJ2-1|TRBV12-3/TRBV12-4|few
CASSLDPVQYNEQFF
TGTGCCAGCAGTTTAGATCCTGTACAGTACAATGAGCAGTTCTTC
>TRBD1|TRBJ2-7|TRBV18|NA
CASSPGQGESEQYF
TGTGCCAGCTCACCCGGACAGGGCGAATCCGAGCAGTACTTC
>NA|TRBJ1-2|TRBV2|NA
CASSERRIYGYTF
TGTGCCAGCAGTGAAAGGCGAATCTATGGCTACACCTTC
>TRBD1|TRBJ1-1|TRBV5-1|many
CASAEGQGGTEAFF
TGCGCCAGTGCTGAGGGACAGGGTGGCACTGAAGCTTTCTTT
>NA|TRBJ1-6|TRBV27|NA
CASSLNNANSPLHF
TGTGCCAGCAGTTTAAATAACGCCAATTCACCCCTCCACTTT
>NA|TRBJ2-1|TRBV6-5|many
CASSYNGAYNEQFF
TGTGCCAGCAGTTACAACGGGGCCTACAATGAGCAGTTCTTC
>TRBD2|TRBJ2-1|TRBV2|many
CASTPSGGGYNEQFF
TGTGCCAGCACTCCCAGCGGGGGGGGTTACAATGAGCAGTTCTTC
>NA|TRBJ2-2|TRBV12-3/TRBV12-4|few
CASSWDSYTGELFF
TGTGCCAGCAGTTGGGACTCTTACACCGGGGAGCTGTTTTTT
>NA|TRBJ2-1|TRBV4-1|NA
CASSPSGTGRNEQFF
TGCGCCAGCAGCCCTTCCGGGACTGGCCGCAATGAGCAGTTCTTC
>NA|TRBJ2-7|TRBV6-2/TRBV6-3|many
CASSVFSYEQYF
TGTGCCAGCAGTGTATTTTCCTACGAGCAGTACTTC
>NA|TRBJ1-2|TRBV12-3/TRBV12-4|NA
CASSSPHLGNYGYTF
TGTGCCAGCAGCTCCCCGCACCTAGGGAACTATGGCTACACCTTC
>NA|TRBJ2-1|TRBV6-1|few
CASRPFGYNEQFF
TGTGCCAGCAGGCCATTTGGCTACAATGAGCAGTTCTTC
>TRBD1|TRBJ2-7|TRBV12-3/TRBV12-4|few
CASSTGTGGVYEQYF
TGTGCCAGCAGTACGGGGACAGGGGGGGTCTACGAGCAGTACTTC
>NA|TRBJ1-4|TRBV6-9|NA
CASSYRTPGVSNEKLFF
TGTGCCAGCAGTTACAGGACACCAGGGGTGTCTAATGAAAAACTGTTTTTT
>TRBD1|TRBJ2-3|TRBV18|few
CASSPSIGTDSTDTQYF
TGTGCCAGCTCACCAAGCATTGGGACAGACAGCACAGATACGCAGTATTTT